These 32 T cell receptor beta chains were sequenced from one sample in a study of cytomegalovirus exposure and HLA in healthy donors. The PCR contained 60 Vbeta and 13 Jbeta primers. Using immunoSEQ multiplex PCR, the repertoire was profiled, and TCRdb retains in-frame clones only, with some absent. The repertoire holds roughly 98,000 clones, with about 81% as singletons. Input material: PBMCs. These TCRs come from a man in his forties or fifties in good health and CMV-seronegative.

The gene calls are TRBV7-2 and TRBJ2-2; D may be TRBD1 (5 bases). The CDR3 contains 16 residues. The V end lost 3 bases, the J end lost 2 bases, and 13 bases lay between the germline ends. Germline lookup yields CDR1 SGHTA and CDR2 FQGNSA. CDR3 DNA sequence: TGTGCCAGCAGCTTTGGCAGGGCACTCAACACCGGGGAGCTGTTTTTT. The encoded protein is CASSFGRALNTGELFF. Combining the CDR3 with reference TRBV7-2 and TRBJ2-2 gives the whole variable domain GAGVSQSPSNKVTEKGKDVELRCDPISGHTALYWYRQSLGQGLEFLIYFQGNSAPDKSGLPSDRFSAERTGGSVSTLTIQRTQQEDSAVYLCASSFGRALNTGELFFGEGSRLTVL.

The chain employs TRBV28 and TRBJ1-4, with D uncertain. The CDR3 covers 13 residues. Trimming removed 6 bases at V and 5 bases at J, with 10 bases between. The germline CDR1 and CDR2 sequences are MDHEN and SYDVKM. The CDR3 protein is CASSPSSNEKLFF. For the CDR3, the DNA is TGTGCCAGCAGCCCTTCGTCGAATGAAAAACTGTTTTTT.

CDR3 coding DNA: TGTGGCTTAAAGTCGGTCACTGAAGCTTTCTTT. This sequence encodes CGLKSVTEAFF. This chain joins TRBV6-1 and TRBJ1-1; D gene ambiguous. Looked up from germline, CDR1 is MNHNS and CDR2 is SASEGT. This CDR3 is built from 11 residues.

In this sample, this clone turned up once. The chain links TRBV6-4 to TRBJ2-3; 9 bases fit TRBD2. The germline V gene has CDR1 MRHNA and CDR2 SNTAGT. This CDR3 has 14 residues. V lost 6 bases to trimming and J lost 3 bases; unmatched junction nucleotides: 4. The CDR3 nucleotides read TGTGCCAGCAGGGCTAGCGGGGCGACAGATACGCAGTATTTT. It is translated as CASRASGATDTQYF.

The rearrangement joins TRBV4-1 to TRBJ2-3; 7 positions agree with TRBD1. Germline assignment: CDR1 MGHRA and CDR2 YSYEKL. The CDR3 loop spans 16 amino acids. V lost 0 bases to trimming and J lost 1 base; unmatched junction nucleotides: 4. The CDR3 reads CASSQDTGTGTDTQYF. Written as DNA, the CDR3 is TGCGCCAGCAGCCAAGATACAGGGACAGGCACAGATACGCAGTATTTT.

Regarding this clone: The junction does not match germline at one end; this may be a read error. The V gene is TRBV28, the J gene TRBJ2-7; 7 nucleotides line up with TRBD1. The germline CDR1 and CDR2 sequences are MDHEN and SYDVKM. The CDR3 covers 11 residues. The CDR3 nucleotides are TGTGCCAGCAGTTTCGACAGGGTAGTGCACTTC. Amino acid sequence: CASSFDRVVHF.

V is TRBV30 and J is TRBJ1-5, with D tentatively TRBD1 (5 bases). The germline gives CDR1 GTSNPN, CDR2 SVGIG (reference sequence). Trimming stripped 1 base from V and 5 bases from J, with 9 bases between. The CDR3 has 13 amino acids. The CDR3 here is CAWSDRGYQPQHF. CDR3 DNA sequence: TGTGCCTGGAGTGATAGGGGCTATCAGCCCCAGCATTTT.

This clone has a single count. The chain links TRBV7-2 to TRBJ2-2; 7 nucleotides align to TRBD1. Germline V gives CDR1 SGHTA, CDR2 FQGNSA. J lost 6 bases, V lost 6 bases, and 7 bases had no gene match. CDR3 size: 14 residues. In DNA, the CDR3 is TGTGCCAGCAGAAGGACAGGTTTCGCCGGGGAGCTGTTTTTT. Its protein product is CASRRTGFAGELFF.

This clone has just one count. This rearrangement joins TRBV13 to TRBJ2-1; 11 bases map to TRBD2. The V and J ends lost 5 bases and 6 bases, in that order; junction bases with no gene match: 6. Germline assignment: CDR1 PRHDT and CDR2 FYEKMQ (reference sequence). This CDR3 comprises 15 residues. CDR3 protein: CASSPLAGGTNEQFF. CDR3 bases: TGTGCCAGCAGCCCTCTAGCGGGGGGAACCAATGAGCAGTTCTTC. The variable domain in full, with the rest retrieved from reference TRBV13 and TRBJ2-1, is AAGVIQSPRHLIKEKRETATLKCYPIPRHDTVYWYQQGPGQDPQFLISFYEKMQSDKGSIPDRFSAQQFSDYHSELNMSSLELGDSALYFCASSPLAGGTNEQFFGPGTRLTVL.

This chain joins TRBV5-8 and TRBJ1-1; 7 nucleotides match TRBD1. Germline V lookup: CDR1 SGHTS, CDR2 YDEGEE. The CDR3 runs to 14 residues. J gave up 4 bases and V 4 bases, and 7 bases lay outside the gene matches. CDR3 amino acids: CASSPDRRGTEAFF. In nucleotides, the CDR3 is TGTGCCAGCAGCCCGGACAGGAGGGGCACTGAAGCTTTCTTT.

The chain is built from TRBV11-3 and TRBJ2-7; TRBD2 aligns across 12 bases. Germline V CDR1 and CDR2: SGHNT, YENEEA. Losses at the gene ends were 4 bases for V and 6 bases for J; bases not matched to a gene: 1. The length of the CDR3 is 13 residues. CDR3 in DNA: TGTGCCAGCAGCTCGGGACTAGCGGGCGAGCAGTACTTC. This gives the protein CASSSGLAGEQYF. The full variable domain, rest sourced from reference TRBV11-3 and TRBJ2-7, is EAGVVQSPRYKIIEKKQPVAFWCNPISGHNTLYWYLQNLGQGPELLIRYENEEAVDDSQLPKDRFSAERLKGVDSTLKIQPAELGDSAVYLCASSSGLAGEQYFGPGTRLTVT.

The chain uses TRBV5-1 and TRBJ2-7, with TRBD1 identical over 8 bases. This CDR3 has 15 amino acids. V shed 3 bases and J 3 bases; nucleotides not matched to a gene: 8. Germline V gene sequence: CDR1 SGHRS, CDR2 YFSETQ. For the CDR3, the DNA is TGCGCCAGCAGCTCCACGCTTACAGGGGGCTACGAGCAGTACTTC. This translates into CASSSTLTGGYEQYF.

The CDR3 loop is CASSTGTGGGEQYF. The CDR3 DNA is TGCGCCAGCAGCACCGGGACAGGGGGAGGTGAGCAGTACTTC. V gene TRBV5-1 combines with J gene TRBJ2-7, with TRBD1 matching 11 bases. Germline V lookup: CDR1 SGHRS, CDR2 YFSETQ. V lost 4 bases to trimming and J lost 7 bases; unmatched junction nucleotides: 7. There are 14 residues in the CDR3.

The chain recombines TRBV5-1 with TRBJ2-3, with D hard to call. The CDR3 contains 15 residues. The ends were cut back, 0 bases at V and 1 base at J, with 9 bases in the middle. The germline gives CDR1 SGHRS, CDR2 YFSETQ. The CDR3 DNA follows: TGCGCCAGCAGCTTGGGAGAGGAGCGCACAGATACGCAGTATTTT. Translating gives CASSLGEERTDTQYF.

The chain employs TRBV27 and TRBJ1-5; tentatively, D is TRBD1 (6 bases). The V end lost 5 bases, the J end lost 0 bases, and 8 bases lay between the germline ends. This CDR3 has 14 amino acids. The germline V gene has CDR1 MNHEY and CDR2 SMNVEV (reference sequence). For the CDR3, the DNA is TGTGCCAGCAGTACGGACAGTAGCAATCAGCCCCAGCATTTT. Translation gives CASSTDSSNQPQHF.

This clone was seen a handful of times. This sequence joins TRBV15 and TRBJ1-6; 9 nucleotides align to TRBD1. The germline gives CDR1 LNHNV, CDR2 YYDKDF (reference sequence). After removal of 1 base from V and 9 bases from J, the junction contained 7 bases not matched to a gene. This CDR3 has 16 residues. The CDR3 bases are TGTGCCACCAGCAGAGCCTCGGGACAGGGTGGTTCACCCCTCCACTTT. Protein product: CATSRASGQGGSPLHF.

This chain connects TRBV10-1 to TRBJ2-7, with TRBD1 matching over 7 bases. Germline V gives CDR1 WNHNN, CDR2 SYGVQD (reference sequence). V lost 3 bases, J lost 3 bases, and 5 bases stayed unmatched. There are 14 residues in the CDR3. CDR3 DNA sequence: TGCGCCAGCAGTGAACCGGGACAGAACTACGAGCAGTACTTC. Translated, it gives CASSEPGQNYEQYF.

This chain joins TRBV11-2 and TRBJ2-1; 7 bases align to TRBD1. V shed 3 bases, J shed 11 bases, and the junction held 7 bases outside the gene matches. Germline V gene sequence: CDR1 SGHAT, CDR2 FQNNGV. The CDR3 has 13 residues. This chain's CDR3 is CASSFPGTDQQFF. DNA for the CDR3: TGTGCCAGCAGCTTCCCCGGGACAGACCAGCAGTTCTTC.

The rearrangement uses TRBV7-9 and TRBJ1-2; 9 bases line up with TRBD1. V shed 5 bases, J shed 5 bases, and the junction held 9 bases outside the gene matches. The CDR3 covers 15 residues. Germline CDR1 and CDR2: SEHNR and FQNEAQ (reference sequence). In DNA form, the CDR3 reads TGTGCCAGCAGCCTCGACGGGACAGGGAATTATGGCTACACCTTC. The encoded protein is CASSLDGTGNYGYTF.

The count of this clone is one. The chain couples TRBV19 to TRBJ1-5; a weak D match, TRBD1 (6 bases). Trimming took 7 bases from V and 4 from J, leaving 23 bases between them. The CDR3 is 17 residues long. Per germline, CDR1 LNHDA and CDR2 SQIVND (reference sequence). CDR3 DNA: TGTGCCAGTAAGATAATGCATTCAGGACAGAAAAATCAGCCCCAGCATTTT. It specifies CASKIMHSGQKNQPQHF.

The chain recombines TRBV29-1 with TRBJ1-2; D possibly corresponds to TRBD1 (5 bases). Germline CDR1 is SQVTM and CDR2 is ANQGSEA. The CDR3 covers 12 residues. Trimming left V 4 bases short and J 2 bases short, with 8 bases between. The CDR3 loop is CSVVQGNYGYTF. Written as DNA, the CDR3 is TGCAGCGTTGTCCAGGGAAACTATGGCTACACCTTC. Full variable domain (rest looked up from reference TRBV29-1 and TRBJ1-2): SAVISQKPSRDICQRGTSLTIQCQVDSQVTMMFWYRQQPGQSLTLIATANQGSEATYESGFVIDKFPISRPNLTFSTLTVSNMSPEDSSIYLCSVVQGNYGYTFGSGTRLTVV.

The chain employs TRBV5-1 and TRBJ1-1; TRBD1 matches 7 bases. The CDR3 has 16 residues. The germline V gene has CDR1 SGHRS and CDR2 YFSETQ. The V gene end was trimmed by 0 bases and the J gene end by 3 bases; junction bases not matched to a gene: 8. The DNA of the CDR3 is TGCGCCAGCAGCTTGGGACAGGGAATATCAGACACTGAAGCTTTCTTT. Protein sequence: CASSLGQGISDTEAFF.

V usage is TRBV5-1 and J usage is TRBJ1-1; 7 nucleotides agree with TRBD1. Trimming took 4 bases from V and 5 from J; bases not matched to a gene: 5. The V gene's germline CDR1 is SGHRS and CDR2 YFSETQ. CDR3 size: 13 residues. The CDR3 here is CASSRQGETEAFF. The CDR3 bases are TGCGCCAGCAGCAGACAGGGTGAAACTGAAGCTTTCTTT.

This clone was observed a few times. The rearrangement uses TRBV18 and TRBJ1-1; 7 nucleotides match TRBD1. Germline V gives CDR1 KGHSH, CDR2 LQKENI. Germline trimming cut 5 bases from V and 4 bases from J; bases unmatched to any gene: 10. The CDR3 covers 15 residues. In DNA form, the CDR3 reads TGTGCCAGCTCAGCCCCGGGACAGTACCCCACTGAAGCTTTCTTT. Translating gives CASSAPGQYPTEAFF.

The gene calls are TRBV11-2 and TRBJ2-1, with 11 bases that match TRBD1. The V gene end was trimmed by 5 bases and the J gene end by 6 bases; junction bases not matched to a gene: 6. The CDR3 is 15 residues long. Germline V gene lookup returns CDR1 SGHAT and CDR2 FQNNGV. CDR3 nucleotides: TGTGCCAGCAGCCGGGGACAGGGGGTTAGCAATGAGCAGTTCTTC. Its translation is CASSRGQGVSNEQFF.

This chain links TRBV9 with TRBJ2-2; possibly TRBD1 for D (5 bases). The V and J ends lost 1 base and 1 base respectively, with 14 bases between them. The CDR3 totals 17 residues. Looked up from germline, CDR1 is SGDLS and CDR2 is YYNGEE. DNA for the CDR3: TGTGCCAGCAGCGTAACCTTGGGGCGGAGGAACACCGGGGAGCTGTTTTTT. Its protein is CASSVTLGRRNTGELFF.

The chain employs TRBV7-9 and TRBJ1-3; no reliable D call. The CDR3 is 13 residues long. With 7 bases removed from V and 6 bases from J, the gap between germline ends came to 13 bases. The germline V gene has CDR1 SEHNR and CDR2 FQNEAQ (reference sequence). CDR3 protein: CASTAVRENTIYF. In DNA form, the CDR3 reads TGTGCCAGCACCGCCGTCCGGGAAAACACCATATATTTT.

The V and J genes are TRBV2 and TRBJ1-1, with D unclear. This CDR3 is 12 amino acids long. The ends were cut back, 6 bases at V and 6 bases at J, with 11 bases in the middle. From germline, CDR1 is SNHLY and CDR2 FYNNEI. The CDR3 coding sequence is TGTGCCAGCAGATATGAGCCCCCTGAAGCTTTCTTT. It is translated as CASRYEPPEAFF.

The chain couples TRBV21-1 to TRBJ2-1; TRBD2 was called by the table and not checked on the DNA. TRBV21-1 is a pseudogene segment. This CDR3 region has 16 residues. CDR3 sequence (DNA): TGTGCCAGCAGACGACCCGGGACTAGCGGTATAAGTGTGCAGTTCTTC. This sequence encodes CASRRPGTSGISVQFF.

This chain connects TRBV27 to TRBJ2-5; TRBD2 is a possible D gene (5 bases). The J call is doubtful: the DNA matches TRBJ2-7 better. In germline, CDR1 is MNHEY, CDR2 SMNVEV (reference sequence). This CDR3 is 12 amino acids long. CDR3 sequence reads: CASSSDSGEQYF. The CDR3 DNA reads TGTGCCAGCAGTTCGGACTCCGGCGAGCAGTACTTC.

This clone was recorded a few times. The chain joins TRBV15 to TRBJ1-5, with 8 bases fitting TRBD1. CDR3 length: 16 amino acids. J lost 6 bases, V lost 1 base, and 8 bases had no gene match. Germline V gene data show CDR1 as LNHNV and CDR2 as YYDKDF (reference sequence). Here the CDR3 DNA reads TGTGCCACCAGCAGAGGTGACAGGGGTGTTTTTCAGCCCCAGCATTTT. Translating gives CATSRGDRGVFQPQHF.

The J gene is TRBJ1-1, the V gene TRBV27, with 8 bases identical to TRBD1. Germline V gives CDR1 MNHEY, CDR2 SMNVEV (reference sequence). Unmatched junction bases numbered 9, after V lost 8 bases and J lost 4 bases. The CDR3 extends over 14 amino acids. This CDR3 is CASAAGGLVTEAFF. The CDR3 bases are TGTGCCAGCGCAGCAGGGGGCTTAGTCACTGAAGCTTTCTTT.